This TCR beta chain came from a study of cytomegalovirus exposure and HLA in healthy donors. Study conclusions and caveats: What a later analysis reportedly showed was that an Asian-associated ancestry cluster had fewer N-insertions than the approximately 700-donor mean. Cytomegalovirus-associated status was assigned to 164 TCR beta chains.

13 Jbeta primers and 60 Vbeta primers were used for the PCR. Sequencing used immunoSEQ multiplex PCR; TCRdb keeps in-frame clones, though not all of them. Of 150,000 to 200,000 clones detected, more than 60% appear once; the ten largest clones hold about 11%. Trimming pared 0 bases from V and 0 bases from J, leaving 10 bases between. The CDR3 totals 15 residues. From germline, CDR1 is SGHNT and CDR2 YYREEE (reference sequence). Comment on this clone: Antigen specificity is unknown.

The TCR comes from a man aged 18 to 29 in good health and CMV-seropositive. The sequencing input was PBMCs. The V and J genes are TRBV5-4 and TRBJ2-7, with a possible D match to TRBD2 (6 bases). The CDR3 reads CASSLAGGSSYEQYF. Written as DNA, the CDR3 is TGTGCCAGCAGCTTGGCCGGGGGAAGCTCCTACGAGCAGTACTTC.